These 30 T cell receptor beta chains were sequenced from one sample in a study of shared clonotypes between healthy human individuals. The assay was immunoSEQ multiplex PCR, and TCRdb's table has in-frame clones only and misses some. The sample includes about 490,000 clones, 60% to 85% of them seen just once. The specimen was PBMCs. Receptors were obtained from a woman aged 40-49 years in good health. Some clones in this sample may be carry-over from other donors' samples.

V gene TRBV25-1 combines with J gene TRBJ1-3; D remains ambiguous. V was pared by 4 bases and J by 0 bases, with 10 bases between. Germline CDR1 is MGHDK and CDR2 is SYGVNS. There are 15 residues in the CDR3. CDR3 DNA: TGTGCCAGCAGTGGCTGGGAGAGCTCTGGAAACACCATATATTTT. Translating gives CASSGWESSGNTIYF.

The V gene is TRBV11-2, the J gene TRBJ2-7; D perhaps matches TRBD2 (6 bases). V shed 0 bases and J shed 2 bases, with 8 bases lying between them. Per germline, CDR1 SGHAT and CDR2 FQNNGV. The length of the CDR3 is 14 residues. The CDR3 loop reads CASSLEGGPYEQYF. The CDR3 DNA reads TGTGCCAGCAGCTTAGAGGGAGGCCCCTACGAGCAGTACTTC.

Notes on this clone: Given a much more abundant clone one base away, this may be a read error. The V gene is TRBV5-1, the J gene TRBJ2-7; 8 bases are a match to TRBD2. CDR1 is SGHRS and CDR2 is YFSETQ in the germline V gene. The CDR3 has 13 residues. V gave up 7 bases and J gave up 5 bases; unmatched junction bases: 8. The CDR3 sequence: CASGGTSLDEQYF. The CDR3 DNA follows: TGCGCCAGCGGGGGGACTAGTCTTGACGAGCAGTACTTC. Combining the CDR3 with reference TRBV5-1 and TRBJ2-7 gives the whole variable domain KAGVTQTPRYLIKTRGQQVTLSCSPISGHRSVSWYQQTPGQGLQFLFEYFSETQRNKGNFPGRFSGRQFSNSRSEMNVSTLELGDSALYLCASGGTSLDEQYFGPGTRLTVT.

This chain joins TRBV7-9 and TRBJ2-2; 8 bases are shared with TRBD1. Per germline, CDR1 SEHNR and CDR2 FQNEAQ (reference sequence). CDR3 length equals 15 residues. With V trimmed by 5 bases and J by 6 bases, 8 bases remained unmatched. The CDR3 sequence is CASSRRGTGPGELFF. For the CDR3, the DNA is TGTGCCAGCAGCAGAAGGGGGACAGGACCCGGGGAGCTGTTTTTT.

This clone was observed at least ten times. The rearrangement joins TRBV6-4 to TRBJ2-1; TRBD2 matches 9 bases. The V and J ends lost 3 bases and 5 bases, in that order; junction bases with no gene match: 5. Germline values: CDR1 MRHNA, CDR2 SNTAGT. The CDR3 has 15 residues. Here the CDR3 reads CASSEEAGGHNEQFF. The DNA of the CDR3 is TGTGCCAGCAGTGAAGAGGCGGGAGGGCACAATGAGCAGTTCTTC.

The chain carries TRBV29-1 and TRBJ2-1; D is possibly TRBD2 (7 bases). The CDR3 runs to 14 residues. Germline CDR1 reads SQVTM; CDR2 reads ANQGSEA. Trimming pared 6 bases from V and 3 bases from J, leaving 15 bases between. CDR3 sequence (DNA): TGCAGCGTGGGGGCTAGCGGAAGCTACAATGAGCAGTTCTTC. Translation gives CSVGASGSYNEQFF.

The CDR3 DNA reads as TGTGCCAGCAGTTTTGGGCAGGGGGCGAGTGAGCAGTTCTTC. This gives the protein CASSFGQGASEQFF. This rearrangement joins TRBV27 to TRBJ2-1, with 8 positions matching TRBD1. Unmatched junction bases numbered 7, after V lost 3 bases and J lost 9 bases. Germline CDR1 and CDR2: MNHEY and SMNVEV (reference sequence). CDR3 size: 14 residues.

As regards this clone: A read error likely explains this, since a far larger clone differs by one base. The same CDR3 arises from other DNA sequences in this sample as well. V is TRBV2 and J is TRBJ2-7; possible D gene TRBD1, 5 bases. CDR3 size: 12 residues. Germline V gene data show CDR1 as SNHLY and CDR2 as FYNNEI. This CDR3 is CASTTTGAEQYF. Here the CDR3 DNA reads TGCGCCAGCACCACTACAGGTGCCGAGCAGTACTTC.

The rearrangement joins TRBV28 to TRBJ1-4; D is undetermined. Germline V gene lookup returns CDR1 MDHEN and CDR2 SYDVKM. V gave up 4 bases and J gave up 4 bases, with 7 bases separating them. The CDR3 covers 13 residues. The CDR3 region is CASSYLNNEKLFF. The CDR3 DNA reads TGTGCCAGCAGTTACCTCAATAATGAAAAACTGTTTTTT.

The genes are TRBV6-1 and TRBJ2-5; 9 bases agree with TRBD2. The CDR3 consists of 12 residues. The V and J ends lost 5 bases and 11 bases, in that order; junction bases with no gene match: 6. Per the germline V gene, CDR1 is MNHNS and CDR2 is SASEGT. The CDR3 DNA sequence: TGTGCCAGCAGTACACTAGCGGGTGAGCAGTACTTC. This encodes CASSTLAGEQYF.

The chain combines TRBV27 with TRBJ1-3; TRBD1 is a possible D gene (5 bases). Germline lookup yields CDR1 MNHEY and CDR2 SMNVEV (reference sequence). The V gene lost 4 bases and the J gene lost 4 bases, with 8 bases spanning the gap. The CDR3 extends over 13 amino acids. CDR3 amino acids: CASSSGLGNTIYF. CDR3 sequence (DNA): TGTGCCAGCAGTTCAGGGCTCGGAAACACCATATATTTT.

The DNA for the CDR3 is TGTGCCAGCAGCTTAGAGGGCAGAGGGGCAAGTGGCCACACTGAAGCTTTCTTT. It translates to CASSLEGRGASGHTEAFF. The chain carries TRBV7-6 and TRBJ1-1; TRBD1 might be the D (5 bases). Germline V lookup: CDR1 SGHVS, CDR2 FNYEAQ. This CDR3 is built from 18 residues. The V end was cut by 1 base, the J end by 3 bases, with 21 bases between.

This chain connects TRBV7-2 to TRBJ2-2; D is unresolved. This CDR3 spans 14 amino acids. Germline V CDR1 and CDR2: SGHTA, FQGNSA. V lost 7 bases and J lost 5, with 14 bases in between. The CDR3 spells CASTRMSGTGELFF. Written as DNA, the CDR3 is TGTGCCAGCACCCGTATGAGTGGGACCGGGGAGCTGTTTTTT.

This chain connects TRBV6-1 to TRBJ2-7; D unresolved. Germline V gene lookup returns CDR1 MNHNS and CDR2 SASEGT. CDR3 length: 15 amino acids. Between the trimmed V and J ends, which lost 0 bases and 4 bases, there was a span of 13 bases. CDR3 DNA: TGTGCCAGCAGTGAAGCCTTCAGATCCCCTTACGAGCAGTACTTC. Its protein is CASSEAFRSPYEQYF.

Notes on this clone: One end of the junction fails to match germline, which may point to a read error. The chain recombines TRBV7-7 with TRBJ2-6; D is uncertain. The germline gives CDR1 SSHAT, CDR2 FNYEAQ (reference sequence). The CDR3 runs 17 residues. The CDR3 DNA is TGTGCTAGCAGCCCCATCCCGATTAACTCTGGGGCCAACGTCCTGACTTTC. Translating gives CASSPIPINSGANVLTF. The complete variable domain, with remaining parts taken from reference TRBV7-7 and TRBJ2-6, reads GAGVSQSPRYKVTKRGQDVTLRCDPISSHATLYWYQQALGQGPEFLTYFNYEAQPDKSGLPSDRFSAERPEGSISTLTIQRTEQRDSAMYRCASSPIPINSGANVLTFGAGSRLTVL.

The gene calls are TRBV16 and TRBJ2-7; TRBD1 agrees at 8 bases. Germline V CDR1 and CDR2: KGHSY, FQNENV. The CDR3 spans 15 residues. V lost 0 bases, J lost 6 bases, and 7 bases stayed unmatched. The CDR3 reads CASSQSGAGGSEQYF. The CDR3 DNA is TGTGCCAGCAGCCAATCGGGTGCAGGGGGCTCCGAGCAGTACTTC.

The CDR3 nucleotides read TGTGCCAGCAGTTTACCGACAGGGGTAGGGGGCTACACCTTC. Translated: CASSLPTGVGGYTF. The V and J genes are TRBV28 and TRBJ1-2; 8 nucleotides match TRBD1. Trimming cost V 2 bases and J 8 bases; bases outside gene matches: 7. From germline, CDR1 is MDHEN and CDR2 SYDVKM. This CDR3 spans 14 amino acids.

The V and J genes are TRBV2 and TRBJ2-7, with TRBD2 as a possible D gene (6 bases). Trimming removed 9 bases from V and 0 bases from J, with 15 bases in between. There are 14 residues in the CDR3. Germline V CDR1 and CDR2: SNHLY, FYNNEI. CDR3 in amino acids: CASWTGAFSYEQYF. The CDR3 DNA follows: TGTGCCAGTTGGACGGGAGCCTTCTCCTACGAGCAGTACTTC.

The genes are TRBV5-6 and TRBJ1-1; TRBD1 matches at 9 bases. V shed 2 bases, J shed 7 bases, and the junction held 6 bases outside the gene matches. The CDR3 covers 14 residues. Per the germline V gene, CDR1 is SGHDT and CDR2 is YYEEEE. In DNA form, the CDR3 reads TGTGCCAGCAGCTTTACAGGGGGCGGAAGTGAAGCTTTCTTT. It encodes CASSFTGGGSEAFF.

This chain links TRBV7-6 with TRBJ2-1; D may be TRBD2 (7 bases). V gave up 7 bases and J gave up 8 bases, with 12 bases separating them. The CDR3 covers 12 residues. Germline loops: CDR1 SGHVS, CDR2 FNYEAQ. CDR3: CASTKGGDEQFF. In nucleotides, the CDR3 is TGTGCCAGCACCAAAGGGGGGGATGAGCAGTTCTTC.

On this clone: With a much larger clone just one base away, this may be a read error. The chain employs TRBV27 and TRBJ2-5, with D perhaps matching TRBD2 (6 bases). V lost 8 bases, J lost 8 bases, and 18 bases lay in between. The CDR3 covers 13 residues. CDR1 MNHEY and CDR2 SMNVEV come from the germline V gene (reference sequence). CDR3 region: CASSGTPRDTQYF. The DNA for the CDR3 is TGTGCCAGCTCCGGGACTCCCAGGGACACCCAGTACTTC.

This clone came up many times. The J gene is TRBJ2-7, the V gene TRBV5-5; D call uncertain. The germline CDR1 and CDR2 sequences are SGHKS and YYEKEE (reference sequence). This CDR3 has 14 residues. V lost 0 bases and J lost 1, with 8 bases in between. The CDR3 here is CASSLVGRSYEQYF. DNA for the CDR3: TGTGCCAGCAGCTTGGTCGGACGGTCCTACGAGCAGTACTTC. The full variable domain, its missing parts supplied by reference TRBV5-5 and TRBJ2-7, is DAGVTQSPTHLIKTRGQQVTLRCSPISGHKSVSWYQQVLGQGPQFIFQYYEKEERGRGNFPDRFSARQFPNYSSELNVNALLLGDSALYLCASSLVGRSYEQYFGPGTRLTVT.

V and J are TRBV5-1 and TRBJ1-2; tentative D call: TRBD1 (5 bases). With 7 bases removed from V and 4 bases from J, the gap between germline ends came to 17 bases. CDR1 is SGHRS and CDR2 is YFSETQ in the germline V gene. CDR3 length equals 14 residues. CDR3 region: CASRRDPDSYGYTF. As DNA, the CDR3 is TGCGCCAGCCGTAGGGACCCCGATTCCTATGGCTACACCTTC.

The chain links TRBV5-1 to TRBJ2-1, with a weak D call TRBD2 (6 bases). Germline assignment: CDR1 SGHRS and CDR2 YFSETQ. This CDR3 has 14 amino acids. V gave up 4 bases and J gave up 8 bases, with 16 bases separating them. CDR3 in DNA: TGCGCCAGCAGCCTTAGCGGCCCCGGTTATGAGCAGTTCTTC. It encodes CASSLSGPGYEQFF.

The rearrangement uses TRBV29-1 and TRBJ2-7, with D possibly TRBD2 on 6 matching bases. The V end was cut by 6 bases, the J end by 2 bases, with 14 bases between. Germline V gene data show CDR1 as SQVTM and CDR2 as ANQGSEA. The CDR3 consists of 13 residues. This chain's CDR3 is CSVGTRQTYEQYF. In DNA form, the CDR3 reads TGCAGCGTAGGGACTCGACAAACCTACGAGCAGTACTTC.

The rearrangement uses TRBV10-3 and TRBJ2-7, with 9 nucleotides matching TRBD1. The germline V gene has CDR1 ENHRY and CDR2 SYGVKD. This CDR3 is 13 amino acids long. V shed 6 bases, J shed 4 bases, and the junction held 4 bases outside the gene matches. CDR3: CAISRDREYEQYF. CDR3 sequence (DNA): TGTGCCATCAGCCGGGACAGGGAATACGAGCAGTACTTC.

The chain couples TRBV11-2 to TRBJ1-1; D is ambiguous. The germline V and J ends were trimmed by 3 bases and 1 base, with 15 bases remaining between them. CDR1 SGHAT and CDR2 FQNNGV come from the germline V gene. This CDR3 contains 16 residues. The CDR3 DNA reads TGTGCCAGCAGCTTGGGTTTGCAGTTAAGGAACACTGAAGCTTTCTTT. Translation: CASSLGLQLRNTEAFF. The full variable domain, in which reference TRBV11-2 and TRBJ1-1 provide the parts outside the CDR3, is EAGVAQSPRYKIIEKRQSVAFWCNPISGHATLYWYQQILGQGPKLLIQFQNNGVVDDSQLPKDRFSAERLKGVDSTLKIQPAKLEDSAVYLCASSLGLQLRNTEAFFGQGTRLTVV.

J is TRBJ2-7 and V is TRBV28, with D hard to call. The V gene lost 1 base and the J gene lost 5 bases, with 15 bases spanning the gap. The V gene's germline CDR1 is MDHEN and CDR2 SYDVKM. The CDR3 totals 15 residues. The CDR3 DNA is TGTGCCAGCAGTTTATTCGATGAAGGTACCCACGAGCAGTACTTC. Translating it yields CASSLFDEGTHEQYF.

This clone was seen many times. The chain employs TRBV5-1 and TRBJ2-7; 7 nucleotides align to TRBD2. Per the germline V gene, CDR1 is SGHRS and CDR2 is YFSETQ. The CDR3 is 15 amino acids. Unmatched junction bases numbered 5, after V lost 0 bases and J lost 2 bases. The chain's CDR3 is CASSLAPGGPYEQYF. In DNA, the CDR3 is TGCGCCAGCAGCTTGGCCCCGGGAGGCCCCTACGAGCAGTACTTC.

The V call is TRBV28, the J call TRBJ1-1, with D unresolved. The germline gives CDR1 MDHEN, CDR2 SYDVKM. This CDR3 has 10 residues. Trimming took 10 bases from V and 6 from J, leaving 9 bases between them. This chain's CDR3 is CATRTSEAFF. Written as DNA, the CDR3 is TGTGCCACCCGAACCTCTGAAGCTTTCTTT.